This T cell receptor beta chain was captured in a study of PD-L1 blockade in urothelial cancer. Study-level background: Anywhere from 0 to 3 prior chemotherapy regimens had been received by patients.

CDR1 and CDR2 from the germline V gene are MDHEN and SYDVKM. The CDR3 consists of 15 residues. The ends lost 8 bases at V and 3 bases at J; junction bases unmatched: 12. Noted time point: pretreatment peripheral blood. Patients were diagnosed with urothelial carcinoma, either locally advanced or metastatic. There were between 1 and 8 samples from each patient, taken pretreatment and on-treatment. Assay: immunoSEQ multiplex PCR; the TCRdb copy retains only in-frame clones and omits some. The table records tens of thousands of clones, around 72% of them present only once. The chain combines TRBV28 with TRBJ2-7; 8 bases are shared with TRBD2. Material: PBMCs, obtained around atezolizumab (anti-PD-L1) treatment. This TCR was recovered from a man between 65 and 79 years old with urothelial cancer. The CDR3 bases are TGTGCCAGCGGCCCCAGGGGCGGGGGGCACTACGAGCAGTACTTC. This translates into CASGPRGGGHYEQYF.